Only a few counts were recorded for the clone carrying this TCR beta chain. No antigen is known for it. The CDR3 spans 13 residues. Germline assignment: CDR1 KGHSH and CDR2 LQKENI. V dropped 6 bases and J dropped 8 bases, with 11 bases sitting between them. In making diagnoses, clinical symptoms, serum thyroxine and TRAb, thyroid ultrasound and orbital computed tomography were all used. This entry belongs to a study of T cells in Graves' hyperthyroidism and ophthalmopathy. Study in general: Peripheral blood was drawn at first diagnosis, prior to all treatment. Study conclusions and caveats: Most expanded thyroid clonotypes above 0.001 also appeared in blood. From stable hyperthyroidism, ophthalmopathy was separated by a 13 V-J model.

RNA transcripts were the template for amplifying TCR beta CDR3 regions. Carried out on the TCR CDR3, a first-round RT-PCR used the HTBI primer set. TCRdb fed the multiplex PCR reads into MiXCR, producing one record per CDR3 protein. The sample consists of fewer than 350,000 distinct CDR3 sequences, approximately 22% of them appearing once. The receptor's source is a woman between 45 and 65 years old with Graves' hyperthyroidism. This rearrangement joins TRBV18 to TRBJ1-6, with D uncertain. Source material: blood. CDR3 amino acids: CASSTTKDSPLHF. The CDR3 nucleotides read TGTGCCAGCTCGACAACTAAGGATTCACCCCTCCACTTT.